This T cell receptor (beta chain) appears in the sequencing data of a study of cytotoxic CD8 clonotypes in ibrutinib-treated CLL. Whole-study context: There were, on average, around 260,000 productive templates and tens of thousands of productive rearrangements per sample.

The CDR3 length is 14 residues. Germline values: CDR1 MDHEN, CDR2 SYDVKM. The V end was cut by 6 bases, the J end by 4 bases, with 15 bases between. The assay was immunoSEQ multiplex PCR, and TCRdb's table has in-frame clones only and misses some. Of about 130,000 clones in the sample, roughly 88% were seen once. The sample was PBMCs, taken after 24 months of ibrutinib treatment. The clonotype was recovered from a human donor with chronic lymphocytic leukemia. The rearrangement joins TRBV28 to TRBJ2-5; D gene uncertain. The CDR3 is CASRTPAPRETQYF. In nucleotides, the CDR3 is TGTGCCAGCAGAACACCGGCCCCCCGAGAGACCCAGTACTTC.